The following is a T cell receptor (beta chain) sequence with its context. The sample belongs to a study of neoadjuvant anti-PD-1 for oral cavity cancer. Study overall: Non-progressing patients received a fourth nivolumab dose near day 43, then surgery on days 50-56.

Cohort: HPV-negative, locally advanced oral cavity squamous cell carcinoma patients. Two replicates per tumor sample, mostly from around 4.8 ug of genomic DNA. Profiled with immunoSEQ multiplex PCR; TCRdb holds only in-frame clones, not every one. The top ten hold roughly 8.3% of the sample, which has about 9,300 clones, 65% to 70% seen once. This receptor was identified in a person aged 40-85 years with oral cavity squamous cell carcinoma. Sequenced here: tumor tissue, sampled before nivolumab (anti-PD-1) treatment.

The CDR3 coding sequence is TGCGCCAGCAGGCAAGCGGGGGGTCACAATGAGCAGTTCTTC. Protein product: CASRQAGGHNEQFF. V is TRBV5-1 and J is TRBJ2-1; 9 nucleotides align to TRBD2. J was trimmed by 5 bases and V by 5 bases; bases with no gene match: 5. In germline, CDR1 is SGHRS, CDR2 YFSETQ. This CDR3 is 14 amino acids long.